Listed below are T cell receptor beta chains from one sample, sequenced in a study of neoadjuvant anti-PD-1 for oral cavity cancer. The repertoire was sequenced with immunoSEQ multiplex PCR; TCRdb's copy has only in-frame clones and lacks some. Of 14,000 or so clones listed, approximately 77% are singletons. The specimen was PBMCs, collected after nivolumab (anti-PD-1) treatment. The receptors were gathered from a person between 40 and 85 years old with oral cavity squamous cell carcinoma. Each CDR3 is given with its conserved first and last residue. Fields, in order: CDR3 length, clone size, D gene, V gene, J gene, CDR3 DNA, CDR3 protein. D genes are given only for firm matches. Clone size appears in some rows only: once, few, many, or a class for an expanded clone.

16	.	.	TRBV4-1	TRBJ1-1	TGCGCCAGCAGCCCCCTGAGTGGGTGGGGGTACACTGAAGCTTTCTTT	CASSPLSGWGYTEAFF
15	.	TRBD1	TRBV6-1	TRBJ2-7	TGTGCCAGCAGTTCCGGACAGGAGCCCCCCTACGAGCAGTACTTC	CASSSGQEPPYEQYF
11	.	.	TRBV2	TRBJ1-2	TGTGCCAGCAGAACAGGGTATGGCTACACCTTC	CASRTGYGYTF
16	.	.	TRBV11-2	TRBJ2-1	TGTGCCAGCAGCTCTTTAGGCCCCCACCATTACAATGAGCAGTTCTTC	CASSSLGPHHYNEQFF
17	.	.	TRBV2	TRBJ1-3	TGTGCCAGCAGTGAGGTTGCAGGGAGACACTCTGGAAACACCATATATTTT	CASSEVAGRHSGNTIYF
16	.	TRBD2	TRBV7-6	TRBJ2-2	TGTGCCAGCAGCTCGGGACTAGCGGGAGTTTACGGGGAGCTGTTTTTT	CASSSGLAGVYGELFF
15	few	.	TRBV7-6	TRBJ1-2	TGTGCCAGCAGCCCGACTGGGGGGTCCGACTATGGCTACACCTTC	CASSPTGGSDYGYTF
16	.	.	TRBV27	TRBJ1-1	TGTGCCAGCAGTTTAAATGGGGCGGGGGCCTGGGACGAAGCTTTCTTT	CASSLNGAGAWDEAFF
9	.	.	TRBV2	TRBJ1-2	TGTGCCAGCGGGTATGGCTACACCTTC	CASGYGYTF
11	.	.	TRBV29-1	TRBJ2-1	TGCAGCGTTGAAGCGCTCAATGAGCAGTTCTTC	CSVEALNEQFF
15	.	TRBD1	TRBV19	TRBJ1-5	TGTGCCAGTACCAGAGACAGGGGGAACAATCAGCCCCAGCATTTT	CASTRDRGNNQPQHF
13	.	.	TRBV29-1	TRBJ1-1	TGCAGCGTCGGGGCCCTCCAGGCCACTGAAGCTTTCTTT	CSVGALQATEAFF
13	.	.	TRBV28	TRBJ1-2	TGTGCCAGCAGTCCACCAGGGAGTTATGGCTACACCTTC	CASSPPGSYGYTF
13	.	TRBD1	TRBV29-1	TRBJ2-3	TGCAGCGCCCGGACAGGGTTCACAGATACGCAGTATTTT	CSARTGFTDTQYF
14	.	TRBD1	TRBV27	TRBJ1-2	TGTGCCAGCAGTTCCCAGACAGGGGCCTATGGCTACACCTTC	CASSSQTGAYGYTF
15	.	TRBD1	TRBV30	TRBJ2-7	TGTGCCTGGAGTGTACTATTTCCGGGACAGGGGATGCGGTACTTC	CAWSVLFPGQGMRYF
16	.	TRBD2	TRBV7-2	TRBJ2-3	TGTGCCAGCAGTCGCCGACTAGCGGGATTGACAGATACGCAGTATTTT	CASSRRLAGLTDTQYF
16	.	TRBD1	TRBV7-8	TRBJ2-5	TGTGCCAGCAGCTTTTCCAGAGGGACAGGGGTAGAGACCCAGTACTTC	CASSFSRGTGVETQYF
17	.	TRBD2	TRBV5-1	TRBJ2-1	TGCGCCAGCAGCGAGGGGACTAGCGGGAGGGGAGTTAATGAGCAGTTCTTC	CASSEGTSGRGVNEQFF
13	.	TRBD1	TRBV7-3	TRBJ2-7	TGTGCCAGCAGCTTCGACAGGGGTTACGAGCAGTACTTC	CASSFDRGYEQYF
13	.	.	TRBV30	TRBJ1-1	TGTGCCTGGTACCGGGAACTCAACACTGAAGCTTTCTTT	CAWYRELNTEAFF
12	.	TRBD1	TRBV10-3	TRBJ2-7	TGTGCCACGGGACAGGGATCCTACGAGCAGTACTTC	CATGQGSYEQYF
13	.	.	TRBV19	TRBJ2-2	TGTGCCAGTAGTATAGTTTCGGTCGGGGAGCTGTTTTTT	CASSIVSVGELFF
14	.	.	TRBV7-2	TRBJ1-1	TGTGCCAGCAGCTTAGTCACAATGAACACTGAAGCTTTCTTT	CASSLVTMNTEAFF
13	.	TRBD1	TRBV7-8	TRBJ2-3	TGTGCCAGCAGCTTGACAGGGATTCATACGCAGTATTTT	CASSLTGIHTQYF
14	.	.	TRBV27	TRBJ1-1	TGTGCCAGCAGTCGCATGGGGGGGTCCACTGAAGCTTTCTTT	CASSRMGGSTEAFF
11	few	.	TRBV2	TRBJ2-7	TGTGCCAGCAGCGAGGGGTACGAGCAGTACTTC	CASSEGYEQYF
14	.	.	TRBV4-2	TRBJ2-1	TGTGCCAGCAGCCAAGAAGTTGGTATCAATGAGCAGTTCTTC	CASSQEVGINEQFF
13	.	.	TRBV5-1	TRBJ2-5	TGCGCCAGCAGCTTGGACAGGCAAGAGACCCAGTACTTC	CASSLDRQETQYF
14	few	TRBD1	TRBV6-5	TRBJ1-5	TGTGCCAGCAGTTTCGGGACAGGGAACCAGCCCCAGCATTTT	CASSFGTGNQPQHF
13	once	.	TRBV7-6	TRBJ2-5	TGTGCCAGCAGCATTAGACTAGTGGAGACCCAGTACTTC	CASSIRLVETQYF
16	.	.	TRBV2	TRBJ1-6	TGTGCCAGCAGTGAAGAATACGGGGGGGCTCGTCTACCCCTCCACTTT	CASSEEYGGARLPLHF
13	.	TRBD1	TRBV19	TRBJ1-2	TGTGCCAGTCGGACAGGGCTTAACTATGGCTACACCTTC	CASRTGLNYGYTF
14	.	.	TRBV6-4	TRBJ2-3	TGTGCCAGCAGTCGGACGCGGGGCACAGATACGCAGTATTTT	CASSRTRGTDTQYF
13	.	TRBD2	TRBV7-3	TRBJ2-2	TGTGCCAGCAGCCCAGGGACTATCGGGGAGCTGTTTTTT	CASSPGTIGELFF
11	.	.	TRBV28	TRBJ2-7	TGTGCCAGCAGTACCCAATACGAGCAGTACTTC	CASSTQYEQYF
18	once	TRBD2	TRBV9	TRBJ2-1	TGTGCCAGCAGCGTTAGAGCGGGAGAGCGGGACTCCTACAATGAGCAGTTCTTC	CASSVRAGERDSYNEQFF
15	.	.	TRBV5-1	TRBJ1-5	TGCGCCAGCAGCTTGGCAGGGGCTAGCAATCAGCCCCAGCATTTT	CASSLAGASNQPQHF
15	.	TRBD2	TRBV5-6	TRBJ2-1	TGTGCCAGTGCCCCCCTAGCGGGAGGCTACAATGAGCAGTTCTTC	CASAPLAGGYNEQFF
18	few	TRBD2	TRBV7-9	TRBJ2-2	TGTGCCAGCAGGGAACCGGGACTAGCGGGGGAGCTCACCGGGGAGCTGTTTTTT	CASREPGLAGELTGELFF
17	.	TRBD2	TRBV27	TRBJ2-2	TGTGCCAGCAGTTTTTTAGCGGGAGGGGGAACCACCGGGGAGCTGTTTTTT	CASSFLAGGGTTGELFF
14	few	.	TRBV19	TRBJ1-4	TGTGCCAGTGGTGGGCACAGATTTGCCGAAAAACTGTTTTTT	CASGGHRFAEKLFF
13	.	.	TRBV10-1	TRBJ1-1	TGCGCCAGCAGGTCCGTCCTGAACACTGAAGCTTTCTTT	CASRSVLNTEAFF
15	.	.	TRBV6-5	TRBJ1-3	TGTGCCAGCAGGGGGCAGGGATTAACTGGAAACACCATATATTTT	CASRGQGLTGNTIYF
16	few	.	TRBV5-1	TRBJ1-2	TGCGCCAGCAGCCTCTGGGGGGACATAGCTAACTATGGCTACACCTTC	CASSLWGDIANYGYTF
19	few	TRBD2	TRBV5-1	TRBJ2-1	TGCGCCAGCAGCTTGGTTCTAGCGGGGGGGAATTATTCCTACAATGAGCAGTTCTTC	CASSLVLAGGNYSYNEQFF
13	.	.	TRBV2	TRBJ2-1	TGTGCCAGCAGTGAGGGTTGGGCTCTTGAGCAGTTCTTC	CASSEGWALEQFF
15	.	.	TRBV15	TRBJ1-4	TGTGCCACCAGCAGAGTCACAGGTATTAATGAAAAACTGTTTTTT	CATSRVTGINEKLFF